Following are 19 T cell receptor beta chains from one sample sequenced in a study of monozygotic twins with inflammatory bowel disease. Reanalyzing the 5' RACE reads, TCRdb keeps one entry per CDR3 protein, without DNA. The ten most abundant clones cover 2% to 3% of a sample with over 350,000 distinct CDR3 sequences. Sequences were obtained from blood. These receptors all stem from a human donor with ulcerative colitis or Crohn's disease, or a healthy co-twin of an affected twin (not recorded which).

V and J are TRBV12-3 or TRBV12-4 and TRBJ2-3; TCRdb lists TRBD1, though no DNA is available to test this call. This CDR3 has 15 residues. CDR3 amino acids: CASRQQDGGTDTQYF.

The V and J genes are TRBV28 and TRBJ1-1. The CDR3 totals 12 residues. Germline V gene sequence: CDR1 MDHEN, CDR2 SYDVKM. The chain's CDR3 is CASRGLSTEAFF.

This rearrangement joins TRBV5-3 to TRBJ2-7; TCRdb names TRBD1, which stays unverified in the absence of DNA. TRBV5-3 counts as an open reading frame of uncertain function. CDR3 length: 13 residues. CDR3 loop: CATGWGPAYEQYF.

This sequence joins TRBV2 and TRBJ2-7; TCRdb's D call of TRBD1 is untestable without DNA. The germline V gene has CDR1 SNHLY and CDR2 FYNNEI. CDR3 size: 14 residues. The CDR3 reads CASHQGTENYEQYF.

This chain joins TRBV4-2 and TRBJ2-6; TCRdb selects TRBD1, and the lack of DNA leaves this call unchecked. Germline V gene lookup returns CDR1 LGHNA and CDR2 YNFKEQ. CDR3 length equals 16 residues. The CDR3 here is CASSQTTGFRANVLTF.

This chain uses TRBV7-6 with TRBJ2-3; TCRdb proposes TRBD2, but this gene call is untestable without DNA. Germline loops: CDR1 SGHVS, CDR2 FNYEAQ. The CDR3 sequence is 19 residues long. CDR3 residues: CASSLGVYRARRSTDTQYF.

The V call is TRBV7-3, the J call TRBJ2-7; TCRdb designates TRBD1, a call that cannot be tested without DNA. Germline V CDR1 and CDR2: SGHTA, FQGTGA. There are 16 residues in the CDR3. The CDR3 is CASSLQHGTAKYEQYF.

The chain employs TRBV28 and TRBJ2-4; TCRdb's assignment of TRBD1 cannot be checked, as there is no DNA. The germline gives CDR1 MDHEN, CDR2 SYDVKM. CDR3 length equals 17 residues. The CDR3 spells CASSLWGGGLAKNIQYF.

This rearrangement joins TRBV4-1 to TRBJ1-5; TCRdb outputs TRBD1, but without DNA this stays unchecked. This CDR3 has 13 amino acids. Per the germline V gene, CDR1 is MGHRA and CDR2 is YSYEKL. CDR3 sequence: CASSTSGAPPQHF.

This chain uses TRBV5-1 with TRBJ1-1; TCRdb names TRBD1, which stays unverified in the absence of DNA. Germline CDR1 is SGHRS and CDR2 is YFSETQ. The CDR3 loop spans 13 amino acids. The CDR3: CASSFVGGTEAFF.

The chain has TRBV10-3 and TRBJ2-3; the D gene TCRdb calls, TRBD1, cannot be checked with no DNA. Germline V lookup: CDR1 ENHRY, CDR2 SYGVKD. The CDR3 consists of 16 residues. The CDR3 loop is CAIRSGTGLGTDTQYF.

CDR3 sequence: CASSPLRDRGSYEQYF. The J gene is TRBJ2-7, the V gene TRBV9; TCRdb outputs TRBD1, but without DNA this stays unchecked. This CDR3 has 16 amino acids. Looked up from germline, CDR1 is SGDLS and CDR2 is YYNGEE.

V gene TRBV20-1 combines with J gene TRBJ2-7; with no DNA, the TCRdb D assignment of TRBD1 cannot be verified. The CDR3 has 16 residues. Germline CDR1 and CDR2: DFQATT and SNEGSKA (reference sequence). This CDR3 is CSARDGTSTHSYEQYF.

The rearrangement uses TRBV7-2 and TRBJ2-5. The CDR3 covers 14 residues. Germline-derived CDR1 and CDR2 are SGHTA and FQGNSA. This chain's CDR3 is CASSLRSTEETQYF.

The genes are TRBV4-2 and TRBJ2-7. From germline, CDR1 is LGHNA and CDR2 YNFKEQ. There are 15 residues in the CDR3. The CDR3 sequence: CASSQGPVSNYEQYF.

This chain uses TRBV7-9 with TRBJ2-7. The CDR3 loop spans 11 amino acids. CDR1 and CDR2 (germline): SEHNR, FQNEAQ (reference sequence). CDR3 protein: CASRQINEQYF.

V is TRBV18 and J is TRBJ1-2. The V gene's germline CDR1 is KGHSH and CDR2 LQKENI. CDR3 length: 13 amino acids. The CDR3: CASSPDDTYGYTF.

The V and J genes are TRBV7-2 and TRBJ1-2. This CDR3 is built from 17 residues. Germline lookup yields CDR1 SGHTA and CDR2 FQGNSA. This CDR3 reads CASSLATAWPLLGGYTF. The full variable domain, with the rest looked up from reference TRBV7-2 and TRBJ1-2, is GAGVSQSPSNKVTEKGKDVELRCDPISGHTALYWYRQSLGQGLEFLIYFQGNSAPDKSGLPSDRFSAERTGGSVSTLTIQRTQQEDSAVYLCASSLATAWPLLGGYTFGSGTRLTVV.

The chain employs TRBV12-3 or TRBV12-4 and TRBJ2-3. The CDR3 spans 16 residues. CDR3 protein: CASSLALLVGTDTQYF.